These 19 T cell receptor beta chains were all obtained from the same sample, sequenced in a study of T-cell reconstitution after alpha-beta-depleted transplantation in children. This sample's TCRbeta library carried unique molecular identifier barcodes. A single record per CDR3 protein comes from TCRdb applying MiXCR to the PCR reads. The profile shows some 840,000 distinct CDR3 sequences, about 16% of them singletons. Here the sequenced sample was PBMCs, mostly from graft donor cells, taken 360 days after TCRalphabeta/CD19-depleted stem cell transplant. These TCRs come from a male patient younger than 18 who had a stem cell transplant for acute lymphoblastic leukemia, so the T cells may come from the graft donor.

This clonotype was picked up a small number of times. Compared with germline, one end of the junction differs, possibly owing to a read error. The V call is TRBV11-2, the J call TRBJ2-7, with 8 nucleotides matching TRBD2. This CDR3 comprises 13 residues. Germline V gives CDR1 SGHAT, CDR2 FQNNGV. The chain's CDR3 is CASSSSGTRSMNF. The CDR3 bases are TGTGCCAGCAGCTCCTCCGGGACTAGAAGTATGAACTTC.

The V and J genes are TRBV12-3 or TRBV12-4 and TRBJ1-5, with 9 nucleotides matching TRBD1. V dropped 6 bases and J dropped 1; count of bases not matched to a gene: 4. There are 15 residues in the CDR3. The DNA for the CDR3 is TGTGCCAGCAGACCCACAGGGGGCAGCAATCAGCCCCAGCATTTT. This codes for CASRPTGGSNQPQHF.

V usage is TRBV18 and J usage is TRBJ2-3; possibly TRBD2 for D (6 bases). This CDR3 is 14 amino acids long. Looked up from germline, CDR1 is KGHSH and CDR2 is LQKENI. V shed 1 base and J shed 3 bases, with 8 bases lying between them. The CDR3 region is CASSPQGRTDTQYF. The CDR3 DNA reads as TGTGCCAGCTCACCACAGGGGAGGACAGATACGCAGTATTTT.

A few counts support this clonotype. CDR3 nucleotide sequence: TGCGCCAGCAGCTTAGTGGGACAGGGATCCCGAGAGACCCAGTACTTC. Translating gives CASSLVGQGSRETQYF. This chain links TRBV5-1 with TRBJ2-5, with 9 bases lining up with TRBD1. The V gene's germline CDR1 is SGHRS and CDR2 YFSETQ. The CDR3 is 16 residues long. Trimming at V came to 2 bases and at J to 4 bases, leaving 9 bases not matched to a gene.

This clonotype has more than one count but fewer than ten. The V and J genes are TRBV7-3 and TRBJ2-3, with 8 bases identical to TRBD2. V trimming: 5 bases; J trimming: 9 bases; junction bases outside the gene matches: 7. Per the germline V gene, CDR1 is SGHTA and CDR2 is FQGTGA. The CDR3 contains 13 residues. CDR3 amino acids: CASSDLAGQTQYF. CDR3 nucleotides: TGTGCCAGCAGCGATCTAGCGGGTCAAACGCAGTATTTT.

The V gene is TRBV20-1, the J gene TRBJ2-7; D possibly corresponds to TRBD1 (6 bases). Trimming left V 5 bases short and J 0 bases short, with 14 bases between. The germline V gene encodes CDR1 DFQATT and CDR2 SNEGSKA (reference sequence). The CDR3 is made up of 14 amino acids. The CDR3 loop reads CSAFTGSSSYEQYF. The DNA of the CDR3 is TGCAGTGCTTTCACAGGGTCAAGCTCCTACGAGCAGTACTTC.

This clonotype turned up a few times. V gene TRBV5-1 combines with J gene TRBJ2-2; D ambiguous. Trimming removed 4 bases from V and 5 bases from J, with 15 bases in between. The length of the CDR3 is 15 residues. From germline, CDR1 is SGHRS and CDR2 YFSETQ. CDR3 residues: CASSPVAPWTGELFF. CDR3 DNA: TGCGCCAGCAGCCCCGTGGCCCCCTGGACCGGGGAGCTGTTTTTT.

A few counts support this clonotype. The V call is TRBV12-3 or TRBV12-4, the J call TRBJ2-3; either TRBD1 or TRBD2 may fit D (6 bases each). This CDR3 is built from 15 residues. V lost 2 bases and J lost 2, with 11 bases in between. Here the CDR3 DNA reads TGTGCCAGCAGTTTATATGCGGGACACACAGATACGCAGTATTTT. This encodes CASSLYAGHTDTQYF.

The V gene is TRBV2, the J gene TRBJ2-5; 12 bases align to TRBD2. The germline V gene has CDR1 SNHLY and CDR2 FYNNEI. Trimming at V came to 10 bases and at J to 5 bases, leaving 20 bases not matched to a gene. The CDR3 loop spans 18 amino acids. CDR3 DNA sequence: TGTGCCATCTGCCTTGTTCGACTAGCGGGAGTTGGATGGGAGACCCAGTACTTC. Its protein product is CAICLVRLAGVGWETQYF.

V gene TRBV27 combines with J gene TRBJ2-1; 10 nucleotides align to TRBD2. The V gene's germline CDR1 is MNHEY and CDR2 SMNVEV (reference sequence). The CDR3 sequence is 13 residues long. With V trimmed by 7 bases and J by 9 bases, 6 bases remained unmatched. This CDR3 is CASTRAGGVEQFF. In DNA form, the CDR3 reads TGTGCCAGCACCCGAGCGGGAGGGGTTGAGCAGTTCTTC.

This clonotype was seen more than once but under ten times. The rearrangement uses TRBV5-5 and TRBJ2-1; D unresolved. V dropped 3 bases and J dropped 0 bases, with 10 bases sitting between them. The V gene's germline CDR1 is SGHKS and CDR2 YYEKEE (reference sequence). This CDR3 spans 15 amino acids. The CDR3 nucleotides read TGTGCCAGCAGCTCTTCCGCTTACTCCTACAATGAGCAGTTCTTC. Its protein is CASSSSAYSYNEQFF.

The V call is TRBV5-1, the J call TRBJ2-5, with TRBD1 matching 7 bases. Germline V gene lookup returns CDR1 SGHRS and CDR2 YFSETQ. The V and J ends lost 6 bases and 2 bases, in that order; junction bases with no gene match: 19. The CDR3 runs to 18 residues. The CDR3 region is CASTTGTVLSALQETQYF. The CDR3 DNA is TGCGCCAGCACCACCGGGACAGTCCTATCAGCACTACAAGAGACCCAGTACTTC.

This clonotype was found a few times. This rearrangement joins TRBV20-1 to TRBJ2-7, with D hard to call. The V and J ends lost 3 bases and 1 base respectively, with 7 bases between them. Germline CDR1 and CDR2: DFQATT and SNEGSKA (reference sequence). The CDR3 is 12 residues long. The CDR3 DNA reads TGCAGTGCTAGCTCAGCTTCCTACGAGCAGTACTTC. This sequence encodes CSASSASYEQYF.

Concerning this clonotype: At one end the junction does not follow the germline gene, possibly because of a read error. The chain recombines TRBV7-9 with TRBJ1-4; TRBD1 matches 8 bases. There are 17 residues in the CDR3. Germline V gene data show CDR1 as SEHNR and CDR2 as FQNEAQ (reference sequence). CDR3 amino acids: CASSFTPTGGEGEKLFF. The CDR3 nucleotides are TGTGCCAGCAGCTTCACTCCCACAGGGGGTGAGGGTGAAAAACTGTTTTTC.

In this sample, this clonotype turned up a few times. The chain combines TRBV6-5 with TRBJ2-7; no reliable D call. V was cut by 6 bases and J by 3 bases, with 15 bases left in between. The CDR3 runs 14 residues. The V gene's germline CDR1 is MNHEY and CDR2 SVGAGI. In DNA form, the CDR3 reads TGTGCCAGCAGCTATGGTCGGGCCCGCTACGAGCAGTACTTC. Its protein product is CASSYGRARYEQYF.

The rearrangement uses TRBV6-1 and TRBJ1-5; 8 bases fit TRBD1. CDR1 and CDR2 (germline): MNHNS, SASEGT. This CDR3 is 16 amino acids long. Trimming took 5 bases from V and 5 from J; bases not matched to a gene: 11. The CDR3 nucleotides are TGTGCCAGCAGTCCCCCCGGGACAGGAAATGATCAGCCCCAGCATTTT. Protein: CASSPPGTGNDQPQHF.

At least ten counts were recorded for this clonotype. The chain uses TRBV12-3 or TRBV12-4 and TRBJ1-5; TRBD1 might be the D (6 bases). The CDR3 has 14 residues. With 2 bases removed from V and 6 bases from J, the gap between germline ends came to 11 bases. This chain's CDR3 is CASSLWGATQPQHF. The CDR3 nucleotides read TGTGCCAGCAGTTTATGGGGGGCGACTCAGCCCCAGCATTTT.

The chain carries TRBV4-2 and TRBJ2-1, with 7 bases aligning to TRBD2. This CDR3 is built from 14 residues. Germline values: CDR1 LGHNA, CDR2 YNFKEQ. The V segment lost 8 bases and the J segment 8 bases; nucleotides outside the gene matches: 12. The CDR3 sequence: CASAKGGSSDEQFF. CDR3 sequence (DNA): TGTGCCAGCGCAAAGGGCGGGAGTAGCGATGAGCAGTTCTTC.

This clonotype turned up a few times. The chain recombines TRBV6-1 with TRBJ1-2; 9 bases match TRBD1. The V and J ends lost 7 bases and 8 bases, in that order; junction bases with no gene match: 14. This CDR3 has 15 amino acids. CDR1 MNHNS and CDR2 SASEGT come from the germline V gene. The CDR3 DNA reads TGTGCCAGCAAAAAACCGGGACAGGGAGGAAAAGGCTACACCTTC. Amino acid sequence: CASKKPGQGGKGYTF.